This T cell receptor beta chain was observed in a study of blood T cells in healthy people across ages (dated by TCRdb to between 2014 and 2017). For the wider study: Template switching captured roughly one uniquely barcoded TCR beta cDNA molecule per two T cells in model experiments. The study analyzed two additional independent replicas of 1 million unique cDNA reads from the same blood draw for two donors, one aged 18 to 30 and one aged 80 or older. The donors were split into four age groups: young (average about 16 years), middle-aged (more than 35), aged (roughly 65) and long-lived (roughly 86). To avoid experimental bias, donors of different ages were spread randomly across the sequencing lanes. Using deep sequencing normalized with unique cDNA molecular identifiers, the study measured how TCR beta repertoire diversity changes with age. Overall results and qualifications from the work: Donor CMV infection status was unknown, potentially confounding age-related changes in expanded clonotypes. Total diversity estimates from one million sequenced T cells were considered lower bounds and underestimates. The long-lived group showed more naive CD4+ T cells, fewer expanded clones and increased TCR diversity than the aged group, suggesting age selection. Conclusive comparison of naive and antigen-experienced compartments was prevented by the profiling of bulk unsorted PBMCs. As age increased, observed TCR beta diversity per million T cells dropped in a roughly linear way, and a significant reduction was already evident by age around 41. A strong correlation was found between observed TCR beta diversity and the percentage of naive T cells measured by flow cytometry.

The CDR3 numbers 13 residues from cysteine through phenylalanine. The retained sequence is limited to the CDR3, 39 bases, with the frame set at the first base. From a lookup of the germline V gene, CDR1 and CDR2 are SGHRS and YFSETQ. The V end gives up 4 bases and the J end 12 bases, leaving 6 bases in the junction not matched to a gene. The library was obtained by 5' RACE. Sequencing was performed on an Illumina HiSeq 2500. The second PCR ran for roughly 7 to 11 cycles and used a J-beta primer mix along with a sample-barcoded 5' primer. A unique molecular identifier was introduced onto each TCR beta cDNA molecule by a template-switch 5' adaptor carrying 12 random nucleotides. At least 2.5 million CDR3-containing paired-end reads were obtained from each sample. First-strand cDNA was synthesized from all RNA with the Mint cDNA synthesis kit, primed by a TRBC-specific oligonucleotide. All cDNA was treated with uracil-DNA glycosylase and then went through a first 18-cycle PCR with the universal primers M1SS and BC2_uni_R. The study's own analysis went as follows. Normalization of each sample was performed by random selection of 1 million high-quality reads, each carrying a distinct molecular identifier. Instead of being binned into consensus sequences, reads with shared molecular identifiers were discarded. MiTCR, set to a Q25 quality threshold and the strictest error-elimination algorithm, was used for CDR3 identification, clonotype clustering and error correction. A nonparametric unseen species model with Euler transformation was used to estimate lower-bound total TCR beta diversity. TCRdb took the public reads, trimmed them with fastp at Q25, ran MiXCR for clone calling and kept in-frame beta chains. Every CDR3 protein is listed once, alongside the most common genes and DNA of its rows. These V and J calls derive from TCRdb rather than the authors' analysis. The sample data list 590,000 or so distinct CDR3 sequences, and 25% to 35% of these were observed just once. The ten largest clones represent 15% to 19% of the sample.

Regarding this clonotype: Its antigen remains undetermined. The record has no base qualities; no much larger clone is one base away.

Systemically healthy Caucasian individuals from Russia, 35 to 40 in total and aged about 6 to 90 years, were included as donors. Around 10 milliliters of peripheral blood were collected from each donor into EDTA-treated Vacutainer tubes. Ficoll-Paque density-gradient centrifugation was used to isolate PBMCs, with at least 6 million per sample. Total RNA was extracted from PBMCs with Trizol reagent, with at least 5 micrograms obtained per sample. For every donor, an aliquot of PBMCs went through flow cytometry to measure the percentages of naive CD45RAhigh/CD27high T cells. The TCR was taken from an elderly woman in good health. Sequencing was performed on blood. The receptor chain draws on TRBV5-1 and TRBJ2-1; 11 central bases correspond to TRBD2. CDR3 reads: CASSTLAGGVQFF. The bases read TGCGCCAGCAGCACCCTAGCGGGAGGCGTGCAGTTCTTC. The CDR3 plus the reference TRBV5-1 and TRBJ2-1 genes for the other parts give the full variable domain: KAGVTQTPRYLIKTRGQQVTLSCSPISGHRSVSWYQQTPGQGLQFLFEYFSETQRNKGNFPGRFSGRQFSNSRSEMNVSTLELGDSALYLCASSTLAGGVQFFGPGTRLTVL.